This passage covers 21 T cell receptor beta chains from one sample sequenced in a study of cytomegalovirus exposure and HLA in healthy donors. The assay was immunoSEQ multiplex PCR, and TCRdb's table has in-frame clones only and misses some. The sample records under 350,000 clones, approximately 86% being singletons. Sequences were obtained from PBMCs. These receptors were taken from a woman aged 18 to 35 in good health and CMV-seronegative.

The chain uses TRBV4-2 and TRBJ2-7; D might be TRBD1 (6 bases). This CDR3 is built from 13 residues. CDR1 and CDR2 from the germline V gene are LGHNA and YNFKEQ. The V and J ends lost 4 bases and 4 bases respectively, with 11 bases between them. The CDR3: CASSPGHEYEQYF. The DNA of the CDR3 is TGTGCCAGCAGCCCGGGACATGAGTACGAGCAGTACTTC.

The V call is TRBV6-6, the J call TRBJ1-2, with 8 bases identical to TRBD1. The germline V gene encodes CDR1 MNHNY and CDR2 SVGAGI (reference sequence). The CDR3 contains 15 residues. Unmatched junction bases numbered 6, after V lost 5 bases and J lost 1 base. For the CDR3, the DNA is TGTGCCAGCAGTCCCCCGGACAGGGTTAACTATGGCTACACCTTC. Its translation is CASSPPDRVNYGYTF.

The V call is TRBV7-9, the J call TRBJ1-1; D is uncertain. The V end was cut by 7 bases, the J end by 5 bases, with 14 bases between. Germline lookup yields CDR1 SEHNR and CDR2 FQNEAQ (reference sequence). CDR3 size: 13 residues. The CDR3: CASTVVPGTEAFF. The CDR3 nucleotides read TGTGCCAGCACCGTAGTCCCGGGGACTGAAGCTTTCTTT.

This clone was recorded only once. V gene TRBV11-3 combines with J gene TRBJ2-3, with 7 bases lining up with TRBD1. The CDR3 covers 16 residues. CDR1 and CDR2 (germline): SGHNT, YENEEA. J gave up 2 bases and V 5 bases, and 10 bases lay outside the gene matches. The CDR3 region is CASSLGQRFNTDTQYF. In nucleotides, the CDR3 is TGTGCCAGCAGCCTGGGACAGCGGTTTAACACAGATACGCAGTATTTT.

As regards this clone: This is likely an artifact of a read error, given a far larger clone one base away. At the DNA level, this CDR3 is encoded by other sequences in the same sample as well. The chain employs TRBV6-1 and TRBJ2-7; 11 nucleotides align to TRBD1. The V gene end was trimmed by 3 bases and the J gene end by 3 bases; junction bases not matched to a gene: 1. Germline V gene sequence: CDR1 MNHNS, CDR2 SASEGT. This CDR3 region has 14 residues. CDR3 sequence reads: CASSEGTGGYEQYF. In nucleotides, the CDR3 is TGTGCCAGCAGTGAGGGGACAGGGGGCTACGAGCAGTACTTC.

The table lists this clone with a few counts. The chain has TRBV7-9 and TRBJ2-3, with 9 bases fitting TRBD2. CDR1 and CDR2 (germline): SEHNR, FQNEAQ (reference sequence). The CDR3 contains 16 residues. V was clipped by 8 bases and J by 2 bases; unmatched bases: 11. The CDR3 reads CASGTQAGGSTDTQYF. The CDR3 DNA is TGTGCCAGCGGAACCCAAGCGGGGGGCTCCACAGATACGCAGTATTTT.

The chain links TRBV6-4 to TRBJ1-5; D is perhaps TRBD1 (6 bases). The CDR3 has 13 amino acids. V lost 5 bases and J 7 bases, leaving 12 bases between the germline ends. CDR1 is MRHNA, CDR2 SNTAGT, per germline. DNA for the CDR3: TGTGCCAGCAGTCTACAGGGTGGACAGCCCCAGCATTTT. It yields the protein CASSLQGGQPQHF.

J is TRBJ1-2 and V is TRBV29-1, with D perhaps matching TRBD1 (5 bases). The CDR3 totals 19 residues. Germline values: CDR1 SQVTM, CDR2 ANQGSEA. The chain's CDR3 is CTVFGGKVSSRSTNYGYTF. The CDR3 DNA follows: TGCACCGTATTCGGGGGGAAGGTATCAAGTCGTTCGACTAACTATGGCTACACCTTC.

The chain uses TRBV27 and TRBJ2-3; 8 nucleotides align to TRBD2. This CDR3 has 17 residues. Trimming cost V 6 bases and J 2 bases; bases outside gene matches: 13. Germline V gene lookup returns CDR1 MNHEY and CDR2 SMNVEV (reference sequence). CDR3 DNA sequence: TGTGCCAGCAGGTCCCAAAGCGGGGGCCTCTACACAGATACGCAGTATTTT. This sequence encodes CASRSQSGGLYTDTQYF.

CDR3 sequence: CSVIPGQGISSYEQYF. The CDR3 nucleotides read TGCAGCGTCATTCCGGGACAGGGGATTAGCTCCTACGAGCAGTACTTC. This chain uses TRBV29-1 with TRBJ2-7; 10 nucleotides align to TRBD1. Germline CDR1 is SQVTM and CDR2 is ANQGSEA. V lost 6 bases to trimming and J lost 0 bases; unmatched junction nucleotides: 11. CDR3 size: 16 residues.

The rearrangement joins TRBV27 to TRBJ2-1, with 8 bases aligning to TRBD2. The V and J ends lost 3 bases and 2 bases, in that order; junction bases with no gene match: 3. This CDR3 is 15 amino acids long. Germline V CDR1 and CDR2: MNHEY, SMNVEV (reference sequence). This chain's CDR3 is CASSLSGSPYNEQFF. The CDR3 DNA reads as TGTGCCAGCAGTTTGAGCGGGAGCCCCTACAATGAGCAGTTCTTC.

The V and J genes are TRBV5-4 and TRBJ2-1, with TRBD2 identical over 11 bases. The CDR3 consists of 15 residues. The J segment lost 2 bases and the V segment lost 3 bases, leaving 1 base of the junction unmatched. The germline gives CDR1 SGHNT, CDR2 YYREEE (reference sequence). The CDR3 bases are TGTGCCAGCAGCTCTAGCGGGAGGACCTACAATGAGCAGTTCTTC. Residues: CASSSSGRTYNEQFF.

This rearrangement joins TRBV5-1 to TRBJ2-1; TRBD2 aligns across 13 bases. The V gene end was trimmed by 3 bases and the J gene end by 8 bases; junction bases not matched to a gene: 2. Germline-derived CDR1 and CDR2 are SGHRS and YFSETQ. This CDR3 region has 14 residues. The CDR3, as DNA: TGCGCCAGCAGCTCGGGACTAGCGGGGCATGAGCAGTTCTTC. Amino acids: CASSSGLAGHEQFF.

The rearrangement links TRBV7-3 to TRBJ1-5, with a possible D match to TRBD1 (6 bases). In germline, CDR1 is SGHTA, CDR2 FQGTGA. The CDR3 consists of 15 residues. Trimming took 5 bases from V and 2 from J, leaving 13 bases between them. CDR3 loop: CASSRNRAGNQPQHF. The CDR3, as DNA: TGTGCCAGCAGCCGCAACAGGGCGGGCAATCAGCCCCAGCATTTT.

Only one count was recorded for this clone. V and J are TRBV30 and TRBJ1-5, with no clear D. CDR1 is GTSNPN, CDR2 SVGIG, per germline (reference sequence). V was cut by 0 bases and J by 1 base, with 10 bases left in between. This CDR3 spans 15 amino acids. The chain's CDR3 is CAWSVGRASNQPQHF. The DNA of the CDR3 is TGTGCCTGGAGTGTAGGGCGGGCGAGCAATCAGCCCCAGCATTTT.

This CDR3 is CASSDPVAGGNTGELFF. DNA for the CDR3: TGCGCCAGCAGCGATCCCGTAGCGGGAGGGAACACCGGGGAGCTGTTTTTT. The chain recombines TRBV5-1 with TRBJ2-2; 10 nucleotides match TRBD2. Germline loops: CDR1 SGHRS, CDR2 YFSETQ. Trimming at V came to 4 bases and at J to 1 base, leaving 7 bases not matched to a gene. The length of the CDR3 is 17 residues. The full variable domain, with the rest looked up from reference TRBV5-1 and TRBJ2-2, is KAGVTQTPRYLIKTRGQQVTLSCSPISGHRSVSWYQQTPGQGLQFLFEYFSETQRNKGNFPGRFSGRQFSNSRSEMNVSTLELGDSALYLCASSDPVAGGNTGELFFGEGSRLTVL.

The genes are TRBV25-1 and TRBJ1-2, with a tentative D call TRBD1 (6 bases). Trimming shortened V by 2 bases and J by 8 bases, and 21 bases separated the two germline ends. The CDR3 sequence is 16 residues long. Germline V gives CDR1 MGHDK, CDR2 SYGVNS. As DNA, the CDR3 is TGTGCCAGCAGTGAAGCCGGGGCAGGGGATTCTAGAGGCTACACCTTC. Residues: CASSEAGAGDSRGYTF.

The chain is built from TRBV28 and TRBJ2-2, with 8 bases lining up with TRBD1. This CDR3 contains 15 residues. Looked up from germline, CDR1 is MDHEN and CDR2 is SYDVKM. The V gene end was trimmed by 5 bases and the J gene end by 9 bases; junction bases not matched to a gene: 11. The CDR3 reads CASSLGQGGFRELFF. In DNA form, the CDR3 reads TGTGCCAGCAGTCTAGGACAGGGCGGATTCCGGGAGCTGTTTTTT.

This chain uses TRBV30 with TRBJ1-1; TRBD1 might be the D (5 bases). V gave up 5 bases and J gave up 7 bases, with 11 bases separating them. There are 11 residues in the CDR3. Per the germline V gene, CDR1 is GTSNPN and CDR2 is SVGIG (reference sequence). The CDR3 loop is CAWGGADEAFF. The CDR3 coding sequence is TGTGCCTGGGGAGGGGCCGATGAAGCTTTCTTT. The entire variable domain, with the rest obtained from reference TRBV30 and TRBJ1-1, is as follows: SQTIHQWPATLVQPVGSPLSLECTVEGTSNPNLYWYRQAAGRGLQLLFYSVGIGQISSEVPQNLSASRPQDRQFILSSKKLLLSDSGFYLCAWGGADEAFFGQGTRLTVV.

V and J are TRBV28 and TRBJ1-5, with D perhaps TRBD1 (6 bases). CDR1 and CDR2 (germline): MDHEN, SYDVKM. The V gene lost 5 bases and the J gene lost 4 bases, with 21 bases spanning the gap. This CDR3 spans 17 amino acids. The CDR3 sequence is CASSLQTVDRSNQPQHF. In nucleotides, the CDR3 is TGTGCCAGCAGTCTCCAAACCGTAGACAGGTCGAATCAGCCCCAGCATTTT.

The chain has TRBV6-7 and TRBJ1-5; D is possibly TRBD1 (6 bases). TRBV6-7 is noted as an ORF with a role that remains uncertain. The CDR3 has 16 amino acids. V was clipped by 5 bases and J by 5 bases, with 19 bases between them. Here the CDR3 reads CASSGGPTDGYQPQHF. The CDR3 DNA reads TGTGCCAGCAGTGGGGGCCCGACCGACGGATATCAGCCCCAGCATTTT.